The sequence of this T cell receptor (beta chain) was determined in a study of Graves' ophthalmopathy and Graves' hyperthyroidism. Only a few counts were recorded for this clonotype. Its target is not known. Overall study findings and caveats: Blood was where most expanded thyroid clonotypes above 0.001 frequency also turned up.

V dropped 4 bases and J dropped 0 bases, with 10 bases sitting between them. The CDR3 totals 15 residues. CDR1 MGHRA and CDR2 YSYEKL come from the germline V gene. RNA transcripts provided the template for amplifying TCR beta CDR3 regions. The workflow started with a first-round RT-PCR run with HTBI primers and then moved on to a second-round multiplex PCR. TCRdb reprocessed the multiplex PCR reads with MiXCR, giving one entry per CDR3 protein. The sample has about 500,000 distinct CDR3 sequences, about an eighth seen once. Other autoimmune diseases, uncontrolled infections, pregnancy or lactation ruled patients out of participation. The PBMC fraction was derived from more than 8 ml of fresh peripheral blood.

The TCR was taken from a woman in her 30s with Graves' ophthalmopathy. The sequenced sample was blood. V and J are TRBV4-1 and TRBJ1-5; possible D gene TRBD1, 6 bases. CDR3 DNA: TGCGCCAGCAGCCTCCGACAGGTTAGCAATCAGCCCCAGCATTTT. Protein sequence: CASSLRQVSNQPQHF.